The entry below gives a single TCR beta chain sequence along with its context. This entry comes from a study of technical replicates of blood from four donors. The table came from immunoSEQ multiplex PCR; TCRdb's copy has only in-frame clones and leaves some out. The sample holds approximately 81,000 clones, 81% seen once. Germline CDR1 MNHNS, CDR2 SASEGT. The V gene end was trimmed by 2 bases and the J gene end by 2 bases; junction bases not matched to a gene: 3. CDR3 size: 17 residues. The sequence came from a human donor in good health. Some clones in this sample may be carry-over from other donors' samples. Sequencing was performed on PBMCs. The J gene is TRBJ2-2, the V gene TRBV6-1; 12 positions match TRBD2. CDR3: CASSESSGGANTGELFF. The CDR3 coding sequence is TGTGCCAGCAGTGAATCTAGCGGGGGGGCCAACACCGGGGAGCTGTTTTTT.